Below, 18 T cell receptor beta chains from the same sample are listed, as sequenced in a study of shared clonotypes between healthy human individuals. Libraries were prepared by immunoSEQ multiplex PCR; TCRdb keeps only in-frame clonotypes and omits some of them. Of approximately 1.5 million clones listed, under 99% were seen once; the top ten hold about 0.4%. Material for sequencing was naive CD4+ T cells sorted from blood. The sample's subset: CD45RA+ positively selected. These receptors came from a man younger than 40 in good health.

V and J are TRBV5-1 and TRBJ1-1; D may be TRBD1 (6 bases). There are 14 residues in the CDR3. The V gene lost 3 bases and the J gene lost 5 bases, with 14 bases spanning the gap. The germline V gene has CDR1 SGHRS and CDR2 YFSETQ. CDR3 sequence (DNA): TGCGCCAGCAGCTCCGGGGGGCGCGCAACTGAAGCTTTCTTT. Translated: CASSSGGRATEAFF. The full variable domain, in which reference TRBV5-1 and TRBJ1-1 provide the parts outside the CDR3, is KAGVTQTPRYLIKTRGQQVTLSCSPISGHRSVSWYQQTPGQGLQFLFEYFSETQRNKGNFPGRFSGRQFSNSRSEMNVSTLELGDSALYLCASSSGGRATEAFFGQGTRLTVV.

This clone occurred once. The chain couples TRBV18 to TRBJ2-7, with a possible D match to TRBD2 (5 bases). Germline lookup yields CDR1 KGHSH and CDR2 LQKENI. This CDR3 has 15 amino acids. V lost 0 bases and J 4 bases, leaving 13 bases between the germline ends. CDR3 residues: CASSPPAKREYEQYF. CDR3 coding DNA: TGTGCCAGCTCACCACCAGCGAAGAGGGAATACGAGCAGTACTTC.

The rearrangement joins TRBV6-5 to TRBJ2-1, with 7 nucleotides matching TRBD1. The trim removed 5 bases at V and 6 bases at J, leaving 4 bases unmatched. CDR3 length: 13 amino acids. The germline CDR1 and CDR2 sequences are MNHEY and SVGAGI. For the CDR3, the DNA is TGTGCCAGCAGTCGGACAGGCTTCAATGAGCAGTTCTTC. Its protein is CASSRTGFNEQFF.

The rearrangement uses TRBV28 and TRBJ1-1; D gene unclear. CDR3 size: 15 residues. The V end was cut by 3 bases, the J end by 0 bases, with 11 bases between. Germline-derived CDR1 and CDR2 are MDHEN and SYDVKM. The CDR3 sequence: CASSFSSGMNTEAFF. CDR3 nucleotides: TGTGCCAGCAGTTTTTCCTCGGGGATGAACACTGAAGCTTTCTTT.

The V and J genes are TRBV11-2 and TRBJ2-7; TRBD1 matches 8 bases. Germline V gene data show CDR1 as SGHAT and CDR2 as FQNNGV. Trimming took 5 bases from V and 5 from J; bases not matched to a gene: 2. CDR3 length: 12 residues. The DNA of the CDR3 is TGTGCCAGCAGCGAGACAGGGGACGAGCAGTACTTC. Translation: CASSETGDEQYF.

Of note for this clone: The sample carries other DNA sequences with the same CDR3. The chain recombines TRBV11-2 with TRBJ2-7; no definite D call. The CDR3 consists of 11 residues. Germline-derived CDR1 and CDR2 are SGHAT and FQNNGV. The germline V and J ends were trimmed by 5 bases and 6 bases, with 8 bases remaining between them. The CDR3: CASSLISEQYF. Here the CDR3 DNA reads TGTGCCAGCAGCCTAATTTCCGAGCAGTACTTC.

This sequence joins TRBV7-6 and TRBJ2-7, with TRBD1 matching 10 bases. This CDR3 comprises 17 residues. Germline V gene lookup returns CDR1 SGHVS and CDR2 FNYEAQ. The V gene end was trimmed by 4 bases and the J gene end by 2 bases; junction bases not matched to a gene: 11. CDR3 in DNA: TGTGCCAGCAGCTCAGATAAAGGGACAGGGGAGGCCTACGAGCAGTACTTC. This sequence encodes CASSSDKGTGEAYEQYF.

The genes are TRBV7-3 and TRBJ2-1; 12 bases agree with TRBD2. The CDR3 runs to 16 residues. The trim removed 2 bases at V and 7 bases at J, leaving 6 bases unmatched. Germline V gene data show CDR1 as SGHTA and CDR2 as FQGTGA. The CDR3 loop reads CASSLSTSGRLNEQFF. In DNA, the CDR3 is TGTGCCAGCAGCTTATCAACTAGCGGGAGGCTAAATGAGCAGTTCTTC.

V gene TRBV5-5 combines with J gene TRBJ2-7, with D unresolved. V was pared by 4 bases and J by 3 bases, with 5 bases between. CDR3 size: 11 residues. Germline V gene sequence: CDR1 SGHKS, CDR2 YYEKEE (reference sequence). The CDR3 bases are TGTGCCAGCAGCGGCAGCTACGAGCAGTACTTC. Amino acids: CASSGSYEQYF.

This clone was counted a single time. This chain uses TRBV7-9 with TRBJ2-1; 8 bases are a match to TRBD2. The germline CDR1 and CDR2 sequences are SEHNR and FQNEAQ (reference sequence). V shed 6 bases, J shed 10 bases, and the junction held 17 bases outside the gene matches. This CDR3 has 16 amino acids. CDR3 DNA: TGTGCCAGCAGTTACATGCCCCCAGCGGGAGTCCTAGAGCAGTTCTTC. Residues: CASSYMPPAGVLEQFF.

V usage is TRBV18 and J usage is TRBJ1-1; possibly TRBD1 for D (6 bases). Germline V lookup: CDR1 KGHSH, CDR2 LQKENI. This CDR3 region has 14 residues. V gave up 3 bases and J gave up 1 base, with 9 bases separating them. The CDR3 DNA reads as TGTGCCAGCTCACCCGTGACAGGGAACACTGAAGCTTTCTTT. Its protein product is CASSPVTGNTEAFF.

The V gene is TRBV7-8, the J gene TRBJ1-5; TRBD1 matches 7 bases. There are 17 residues in the CDR3. The germline V gene encodes CDR1 SGHVS and CDR2 FQNEAQ. V dropped 5 bases and J dropped 4; count of bases not matched to a gene: 14. CDR3 in DNA: TGTGCCAGCAGCCCCCCGACAGGGCCAGTAGGAAATCAGCCCCAGCATTTT. Residues: CASSPPTGPVGNQPQHF.

V and J are TRBV25-1 and TRBJ2-5, with a tentative D call TRBD2 (5 bases). CDR1 is MGHDK and CDR2 is SYGVNS in the germline V gene. The CDR3 is 17 amino acids. Deletions cut 5 bases from V and 4 bases from J, with 23 bases between. The CDR3 coding sequence is TGTGCCAGCAGTCCCCTCCGGGCCATGTCTCGGGGAGAGACCCAGTACTTC. Translating gives CASSPLRAMSRGETQYF.

This chain links TRBV28 with TRBJ2-6, with 10 bases fitting TRBD2. The germline V gene has CDR1 MDHEN and CDR2 SYDVKM. The J segment lost 2 bases and the V segment lost 2 bases, leaving 6 bases of the junction unmatched. The CDR3 has 18 amino acids. This CDR3 is CASSLRGLATTGANVLTF. The CDR3 DNA reads TGTGCCAGCAGTTTACGGGGACTAGCGACCACTGGGGCCAACGTCCTGACTTTC.

J is TRBJ1-3 and V is TRBV11-2; no definite D call. Germline values: CDR1 SGHAT, CDR2 FQNNGV. V gave up 2 bases and J gave up 3 bases, with 8 bases separating them. The CDR3 is made up of 14 amino acids. CDR3 protein: CASSLMNGGNTIYF. The CDR3 bases are TGTGCCAGCAGCTTAATGAACGGTGGAAACACCATATATTTT.

The genes are TRBV10-1 and TRBJ2-2; 9 bases agree with TRBD2. Looked up from germline, CDR1 is WNHNN and CDR2 is SYGVQD (reference sequence). This CDR3 is 17 amino acids long. The J segment lost 5 bases and the V segment lost 0 bases, leaving 7 bases of the junction unmatched. The CDR3 coding sequence is TGCGCCAGCAGTGAGTCGGGGCTAGCGGGAACAACCGGGGAGCTGTTTTTT. Protein product: CASSESGLAGTTGELFF.

V and J are TRBV5-1 and TRBJ2-7, with unresolved D. The ends were cut back, 2 bases at V and 4 bases at J, with 7 bases in the middle. The germline gives CDR1 SGHRS, CDR2 YFSETQ. CDR3 length: 12 amino acids. CDR3 in amino acids: CASSFGLYEQYF. In DNA, the CDR3 is TGCGCCAGCAGCTTCGGATTGTACGAGCAGTACTTC.

This sequence joins TRBV18 and TRBJ2-5, with D perhaps matching TRBD1 (6 bases). The CDR3 spans 15 residues. Per germline, CDR1 KGHSH and CDR2 LQKENI. V shed 0 bases and J shed 1 base, with 9 bases lying between them. CDR3 sequence reads: CASSPPTGSQETQYF. CDR3 DNA sequence: TGTGCCAGCTCACCACCTACAGGGAGCCAAGAGACCCAGTACTTC.